This T cell receptor (beta chain) stems from a study of T cells in Graves' hyperthyroidism and ophthalmopathy. Patients between 18 and 65 years old had hyperthyroidism, newly diagnosed and lasting under 2 months. Criteria for exclusion of patients were uncontrolled infection, other autoimmune disease, pregnancy or lactation. The germline gives CDR1 SGHRS, CDR2 YFSETQ. V shed 0 bases, J shed 10 bases, and the junction held 10 bases outside the gene matches. The CDR3 extends over 15 amino acids. General study results and limits: Among clonotypes expanded in thyroid above 0.001, most were also found in blood. A 13 V-J model separated ophthalmopathy from stable hyperthyroidism.

Amplified TCR beta CDR3 regions came from RNA transcripts. Primed by the HTBI set, a first-round RT-PCR was run on the TCR CDR3. TCRdb reprocessed the multiplex PCR reads via MiXCR and lists one record per CDR3 protein. The sample lists 600,000 or so distinct CDR3 sequences; 16% were seen once. This clonotype has a count of ten or more. No antigen is known for it. The chain recombines TRBV5-1 with TRBJ2-1; 7 bases are a match to TRBD2. The sequencing sample was made of blood. The sequence came from a woman under 40 with Graves' hyperthyroidism. CDR3 residues: CASSLGGGPSGEQFF. DNA of the CDR3: TGCGCCAGCAGCTTGGGGGGAGGGCCATCTGGGGAGCAGTTCTTC. Drawing the rest from reference TRBV5-1 and TRBJ2-1, the complete variable domain is KAGVTQTPRYLIKTRGQQVTLSCSPISGHRSVSWYQQTPGQGLQFLFEYFSETQRNKGNFPGRFSGRQFSNSRSEMNVSTLELGDSALYLCASSLGGGPSGEQFFGPGTRLTVL.